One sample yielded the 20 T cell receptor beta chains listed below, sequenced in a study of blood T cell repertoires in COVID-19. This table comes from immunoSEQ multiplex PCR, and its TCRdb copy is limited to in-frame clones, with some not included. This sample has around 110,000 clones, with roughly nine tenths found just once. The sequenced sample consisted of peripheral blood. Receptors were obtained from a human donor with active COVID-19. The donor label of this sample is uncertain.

The CDR3 region is CASSRRAYNSPLHF. The DNA for the CDR3 is TGTGCCAGCAGCCGCCGAGCCTATAATTCACCCCTCCACTTT. J is TRBJ1-6 and V is TRBV3-1 (or the pseudogene TRBV3-2); D is unclear. The CDR3 loop spans 14 amino acids. Trimming removed 4 bases at V and 2 bases at J, with 6 bases between. Germline V CDR1 and CDR2: LGHDT, YNNKEL (reference sequence).

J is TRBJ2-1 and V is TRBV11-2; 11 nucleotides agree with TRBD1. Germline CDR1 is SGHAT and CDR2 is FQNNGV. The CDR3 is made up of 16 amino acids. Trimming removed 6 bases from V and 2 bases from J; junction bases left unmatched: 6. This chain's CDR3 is CASRPGQGGPYNEQFF. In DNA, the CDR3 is TGTGCCAGCAGGCCGGGACAGGGGGGCCCCTACAATGAGCAGTTCTTC. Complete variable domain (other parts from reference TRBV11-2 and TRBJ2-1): EAGVAQSPRYKIIEKRQSVAFWCNPISGHATLYWYQQILGQGPKLLIQFQNNGVVDDSQLPKDRFSAERLKGVDSTLKIQPAKLEDSAVYLCASRPGQGGPYNEQFFGPGTRLTVL.

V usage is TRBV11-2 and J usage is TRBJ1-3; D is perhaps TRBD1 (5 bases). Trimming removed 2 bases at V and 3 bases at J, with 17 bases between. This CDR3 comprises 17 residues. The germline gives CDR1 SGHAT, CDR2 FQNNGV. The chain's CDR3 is CASSLNTVGVSGNTIYF. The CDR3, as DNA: TGTGCCAGCAGCTTAAACACAGTAGGGGTCAGTGGAAACACCATATATTTT.

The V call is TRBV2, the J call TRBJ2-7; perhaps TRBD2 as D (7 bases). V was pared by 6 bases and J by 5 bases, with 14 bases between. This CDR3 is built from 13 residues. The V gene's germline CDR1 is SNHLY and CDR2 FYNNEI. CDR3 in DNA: TGTGCCAGCAGACCCGGGGGGCCTCACGAGCAGTACTTC. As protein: CASRPGGPHEQYF.

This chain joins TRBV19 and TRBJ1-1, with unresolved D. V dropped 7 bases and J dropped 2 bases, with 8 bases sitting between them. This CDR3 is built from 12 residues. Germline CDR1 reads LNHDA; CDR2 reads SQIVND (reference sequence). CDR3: CASMVSNTEAFF. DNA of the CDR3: TGTGCCAGTATGGTCAGTAACACTGAAGCTTTCTTT. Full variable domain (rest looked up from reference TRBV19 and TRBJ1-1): DGGITQSPKYLFRKEGQNVTLSCEQNLNHDAMYWYRQDPGQGLRLIYYSQIVNDFQKGDIAEGYSVSREKKESFPLTVTSAQKNPTAFYLCASMVSNTEAFFGQGTRLTVV.

This CDR3 is CASSLTGFAPLHF. CDR3 bases: TGTGCCAGCAGCCTAACAGGGTTTGCACCCCTCCACTTT. This chain joins TRBV28 and TRBJ1-6, with D perhaps matching TRBD1 (6 bases). The CDR3 is made up of 13 amino acids. Germline CDR1 is MDHEN and CDR2 is SYDVKM. V lost 6 bases to trimming and J lost 11 bases, with 14 bases between them.

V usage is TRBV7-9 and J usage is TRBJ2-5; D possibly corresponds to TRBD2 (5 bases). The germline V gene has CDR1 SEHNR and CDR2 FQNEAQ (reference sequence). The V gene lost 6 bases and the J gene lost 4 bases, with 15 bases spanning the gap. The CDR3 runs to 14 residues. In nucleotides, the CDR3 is TGTGCCAGCAGACCTAGAGGTGCGGGAGAGACCCAGTACTTC. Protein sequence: CASRPRGAGETQYF.

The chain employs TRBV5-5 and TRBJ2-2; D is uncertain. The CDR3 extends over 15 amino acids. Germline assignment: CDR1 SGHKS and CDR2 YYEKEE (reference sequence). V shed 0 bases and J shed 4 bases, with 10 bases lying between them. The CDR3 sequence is CASSLGHAGTGELFF. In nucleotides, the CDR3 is TGTGCCAGCAGCTTGGGTCACGCAGGCACCGGGGAGCTGTTTTTT.

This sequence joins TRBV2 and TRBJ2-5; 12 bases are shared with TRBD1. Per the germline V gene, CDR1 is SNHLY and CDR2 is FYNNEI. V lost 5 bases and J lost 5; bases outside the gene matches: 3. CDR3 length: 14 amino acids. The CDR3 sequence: CASSWDRGPETQYF. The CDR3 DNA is TGTGCCAGCAGTTGGGACAGGGGGCCGGAGACCCAGTACTTC.

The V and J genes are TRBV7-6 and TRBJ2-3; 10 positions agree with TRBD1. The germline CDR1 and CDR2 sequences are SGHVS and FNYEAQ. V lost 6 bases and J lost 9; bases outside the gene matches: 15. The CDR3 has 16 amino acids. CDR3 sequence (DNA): TGTGCCAGCAGTTTCGATCACGGGACAGGGGACAAGACGCAGTATTTT. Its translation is CASSFDHGTGDKTQYF.

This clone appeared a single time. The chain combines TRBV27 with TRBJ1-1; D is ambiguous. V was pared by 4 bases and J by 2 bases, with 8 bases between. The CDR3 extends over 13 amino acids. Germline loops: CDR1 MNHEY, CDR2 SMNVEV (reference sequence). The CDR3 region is CASSSTPNTEAFF. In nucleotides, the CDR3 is TGTGCCAGCAGTTCGACACCTAACACTGAAGCTTTCTTT.

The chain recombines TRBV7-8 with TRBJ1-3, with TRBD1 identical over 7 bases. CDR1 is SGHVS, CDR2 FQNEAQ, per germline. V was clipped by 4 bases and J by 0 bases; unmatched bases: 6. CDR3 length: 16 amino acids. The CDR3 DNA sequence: TGTGCCAGCAGCTCGACAGGGCCCAGCTCTGGAAACACCATATATTTT. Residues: CASSSTGPSSGNTIYF.

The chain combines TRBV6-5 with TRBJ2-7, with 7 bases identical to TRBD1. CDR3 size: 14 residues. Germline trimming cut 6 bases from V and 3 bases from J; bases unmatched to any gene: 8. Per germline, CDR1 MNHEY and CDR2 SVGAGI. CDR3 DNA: TGTGCCAGCAGCCTCCCGGACAGGAACTACGAGCAGTACTTC. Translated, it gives CASSLPDRNYEQYF.

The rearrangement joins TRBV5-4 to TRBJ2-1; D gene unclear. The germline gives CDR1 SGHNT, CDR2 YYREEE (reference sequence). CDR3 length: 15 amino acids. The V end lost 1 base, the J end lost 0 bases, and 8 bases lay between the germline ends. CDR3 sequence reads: CASSLSTVSYNEQFF. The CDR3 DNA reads TGTGCCAGCAGCTTGTCCACAGTCTCCTACAATGAGCAGTTCTTC.

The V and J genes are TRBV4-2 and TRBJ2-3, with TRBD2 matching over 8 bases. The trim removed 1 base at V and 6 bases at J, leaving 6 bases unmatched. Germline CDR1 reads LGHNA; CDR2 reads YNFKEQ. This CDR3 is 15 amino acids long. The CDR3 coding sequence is TGTGCCAGCAGCCAAGCACTAGCGGAGGGGGATACGCAGTATTTT. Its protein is CASSQALAEGDTQYF.

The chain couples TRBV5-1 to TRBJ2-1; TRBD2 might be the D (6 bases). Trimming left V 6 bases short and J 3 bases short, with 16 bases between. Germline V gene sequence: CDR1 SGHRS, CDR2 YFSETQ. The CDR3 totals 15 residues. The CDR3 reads CASNGGPGGYNEQFF. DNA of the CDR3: TGCGCCAGCAACGGGGGACCTGGGGGCTACAATGAGCAGTTCTTC.

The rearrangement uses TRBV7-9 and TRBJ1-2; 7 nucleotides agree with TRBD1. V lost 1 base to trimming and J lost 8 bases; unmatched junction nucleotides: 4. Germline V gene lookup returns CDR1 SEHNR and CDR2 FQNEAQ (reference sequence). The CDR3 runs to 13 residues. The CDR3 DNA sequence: TGTGCCAGCAGCTTAGGGGACAGCAGGGGCTACACCTTC. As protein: CASSLGDSRGYTF.

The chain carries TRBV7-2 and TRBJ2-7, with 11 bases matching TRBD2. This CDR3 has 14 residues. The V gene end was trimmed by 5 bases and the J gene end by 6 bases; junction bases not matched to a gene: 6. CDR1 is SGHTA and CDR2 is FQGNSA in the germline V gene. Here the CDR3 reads CASSASGGPLEQYF. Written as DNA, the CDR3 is TGTGCCAGCAGCGCTAGCGGGGGGCCACTCGAGCAGTACTTC.

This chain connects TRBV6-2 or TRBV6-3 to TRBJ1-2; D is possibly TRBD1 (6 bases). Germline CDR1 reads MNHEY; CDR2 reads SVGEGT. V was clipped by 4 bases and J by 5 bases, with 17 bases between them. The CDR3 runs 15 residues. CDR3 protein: CASSWADRLTYGYTF. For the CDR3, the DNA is TGTGCCAGCAGTTGGGCGGACAGACTCACTTATGGCTACACCTTC.

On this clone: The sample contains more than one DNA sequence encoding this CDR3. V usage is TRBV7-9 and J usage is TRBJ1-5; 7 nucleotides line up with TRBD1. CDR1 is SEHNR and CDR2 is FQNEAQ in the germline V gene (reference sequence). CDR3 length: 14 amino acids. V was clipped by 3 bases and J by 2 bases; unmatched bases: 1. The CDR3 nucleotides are TGTGCCAGCAGCTTTGGACAGGGCAATCAGCCCCAGCATTTT. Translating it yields CASSFGQGNQPQHF.